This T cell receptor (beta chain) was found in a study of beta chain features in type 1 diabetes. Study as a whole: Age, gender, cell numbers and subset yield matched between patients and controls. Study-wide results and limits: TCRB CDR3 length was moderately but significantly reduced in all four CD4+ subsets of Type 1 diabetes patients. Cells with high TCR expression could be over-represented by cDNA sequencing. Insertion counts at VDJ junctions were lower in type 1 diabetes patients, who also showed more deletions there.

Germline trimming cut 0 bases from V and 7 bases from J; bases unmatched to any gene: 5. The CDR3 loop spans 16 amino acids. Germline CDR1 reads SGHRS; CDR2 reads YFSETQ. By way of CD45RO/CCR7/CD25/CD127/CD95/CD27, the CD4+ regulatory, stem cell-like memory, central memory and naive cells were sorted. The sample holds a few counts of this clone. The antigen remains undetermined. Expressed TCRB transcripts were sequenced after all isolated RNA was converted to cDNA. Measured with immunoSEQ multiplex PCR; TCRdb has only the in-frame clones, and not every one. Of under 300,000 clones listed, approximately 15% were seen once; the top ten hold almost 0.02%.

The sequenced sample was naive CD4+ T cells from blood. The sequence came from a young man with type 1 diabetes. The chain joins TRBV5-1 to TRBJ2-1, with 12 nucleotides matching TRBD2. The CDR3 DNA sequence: TGCGCCAGCAGCTTGGGGGCGACTAGCGGGGGAAATGAGCAGTTCTTC. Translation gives CASSLGATSGGNEQFF.